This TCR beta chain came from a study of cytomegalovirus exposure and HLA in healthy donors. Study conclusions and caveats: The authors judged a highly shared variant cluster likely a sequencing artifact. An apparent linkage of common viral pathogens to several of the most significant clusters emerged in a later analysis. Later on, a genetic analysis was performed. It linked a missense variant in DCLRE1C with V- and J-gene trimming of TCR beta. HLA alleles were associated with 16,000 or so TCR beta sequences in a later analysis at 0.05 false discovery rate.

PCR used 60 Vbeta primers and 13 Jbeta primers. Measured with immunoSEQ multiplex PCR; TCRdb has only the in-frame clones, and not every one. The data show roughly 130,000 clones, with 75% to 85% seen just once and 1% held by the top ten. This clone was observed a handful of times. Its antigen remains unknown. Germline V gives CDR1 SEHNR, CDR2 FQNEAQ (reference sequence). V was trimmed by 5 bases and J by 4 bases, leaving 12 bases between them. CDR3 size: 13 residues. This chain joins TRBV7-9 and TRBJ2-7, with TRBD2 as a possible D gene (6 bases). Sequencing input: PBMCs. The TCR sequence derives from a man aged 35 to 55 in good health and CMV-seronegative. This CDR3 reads CASSPPAGYEQYF. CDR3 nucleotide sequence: TGTGCCAGCAGCCCACCGGCGGGGTACGAGCAGTACTTC.